A selection of T cell receptor beta chains follows, all from one sample in a study of graft-versus-host responses after intestinal transplantation. No cognate antigen is known for these TCRs. Data came from immunoSEQ multiplex PCR; TCRdb stores just in-frame clones and leaves some out. Of about 84,000 clones in the sample, approximately 90% were seen once. The source was unstimulated CD4+ T cells sorted from spleen or lymph node cells, collected before transplant. The receptors were sampled from a human donor who was the organ donor for an intestinal transplant. Both conserved end residues are part of each CDR3. Fields, in order: J gene, V gene, CDR3 length, clone size, CDR3 protein. Only some rows state a clone size, as once, few, many or a class for expanded clones.

>TRBJ1-3|TRBV2|13|few
CAGSGQGLNTIYF
>TRBJ1-1|TRBV7-3|13|NA
CASSPTGNTEAFF
>TRBJ1-5|TRBV30|14|once
CAWRVKGGNQPQHF
>TRBJ2-1|TRBV5-1|16|few
CASSGAPTSTYNEQFF
>TRBJ2-1|TRBV9|17|NA
CASSVLWSTGLFNEQFF
>TRBJ2-7|TRBV10-3|14|NA
CATGTGTGIYEQYF
>TRBJ2-2|TRBV25-1|14|once
CASSEYWATGELFF
>TRBJ1-2|TRBV6-1|12|NA
CASSVLGYGYTF
>TRBJ2-5|TRBV1|15|once
CTSSHGRGRQETQYF
>TRBJ1-4|TRBV14|15|NA
CASSQDQGAGEKLFF
>TRBJ1-5|TRBV28|14|NA
CASSVPGSNQPQHF
>TRBJ2-1|TRBV9|16|NA
CASSVGQGGSYNEQFF
>TRBJ2-3|TRBV7-6|15|NA
CASSRAGGMGDTQYF
>TRBJ1-2|TRBV29-1|13|NA
CSARTGGTYGYTF
>TRBJ1-6|TRBV28|12|few
CASSRGGPPLHF
>TRBJ2-7|TRBV29-1|15|NA
CSVGGTGTNSYEQYF
>TRBJ2-5|TRBV12-2|17|NA
CASRLAKGLPHQETQYF
>TRBJ1-2|TRBV10-3|16|NA
CAISESVGQGGRGYTF
>TRBJ2-3|TRBV5-1|16|NA
CASSPRTSGVTDTQYF
>TRBJ2-3|TRBV5-4|15|NA
CASSLAGDRGDTQYF
>TRBJ2-5|TRBV28|17|NA
CASSLLGGASVQETQYF
>TRBJ2-7|TRBV5-4|14|few
CASSIRDRDYEQYF
>TRBJ2-2|TRBV5-1|16|NA
CASSLSIGQNTGELFF
>TRBJ1-2|TRBV7-9|15|NA
CASSGMGQINYGYTF
>TRBJ1-2|TRBV5-8|14|NA
CASSSRTGAYGYTF
>TRBJ2-5|TRBV7-9|17|NA
CASSLARQQSTKETQYF
>TRBJ1-2|TRBV7-2|15|once
CASSLYPAVNYGYTF
>TRBJ2-7|TRBV2|11|NA
CASTFSYEQYF
>TRBJ2-7|TRBV11-2|15|NA
CASSGQGVFLYEQYF
>TRBJ2-3|TRBV10-1|15|NA
CASSEFRGDTDTQYF
>TRBJ2-2|TRBV2|15|NA
CASTNRGKYTGELFF